This TCR beta chain came from a study of blood T cell repertoires in COVID-19. In the study overall: Collection of acute and convalescent COVID-19 samples took place in the United States, Italy and Spain. Sources were T cells, B-cell-depleted T cells, or PBMCs; the material itself was cDNA or gDNA.

Original processing methods: Amplification with reference gene primers provided the estimates of nucleated cell counts. Clones were read by immunoSEQ multiplex PCR, and TCRdb kept only the in-frame ones, dropping some. The D gene and trimming were derived from the DNA, and the V and J assignments and clone size from that table. The repertoire holds approximately 300,000 clones, with about 84% as singletons. This clone was counted once. Germline-derived CDR1 and CDR2 are MNHEY and SMNVEV (reference sequence). After removal of 6 bases from V and 4 bases from J, the junction contained 5 bases not matched to a gene. CDR3 length equals 13 residues.

The sequence was collected from a woman aged 50 to 60 with acute or convalescent COVID-19. The sequencing input was peripheral blood. This chain uses TRBV27 with TRBJ1-1; 7 bases match TRBD1. CDR3 DNA sequence: TGTGCCAGCAGAACTGGACAGGCCACTGAAGCTTTCTTT. Protein: CASRTGQATEAFF.